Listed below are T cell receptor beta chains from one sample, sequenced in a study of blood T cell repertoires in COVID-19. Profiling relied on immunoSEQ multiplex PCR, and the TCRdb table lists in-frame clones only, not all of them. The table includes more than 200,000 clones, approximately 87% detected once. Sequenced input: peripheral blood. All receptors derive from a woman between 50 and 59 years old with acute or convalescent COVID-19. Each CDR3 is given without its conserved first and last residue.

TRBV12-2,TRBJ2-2,ASRLTGELF
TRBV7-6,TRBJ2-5,ASSPGTTDQETQY
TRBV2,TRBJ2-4,ASRLGLAKNIQY
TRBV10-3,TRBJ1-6,AISPGQSSSPLH
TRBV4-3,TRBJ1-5,ASSQTGQGQPQH
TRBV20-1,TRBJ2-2,SGELTGELF
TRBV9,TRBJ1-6,ASSVSPTGESNSPLH
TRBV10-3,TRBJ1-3,AITGTNGNTIY
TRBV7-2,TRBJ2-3,ASSLEGADSDTQY
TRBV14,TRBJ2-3,ASSRLISTDTQY
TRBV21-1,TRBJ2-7,ASSVPGQDPYEQY
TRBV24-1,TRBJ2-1,ATGRLRGQGVNEQF
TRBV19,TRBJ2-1,ASSIGQVYNEQF
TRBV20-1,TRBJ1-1,SAQNTEAF
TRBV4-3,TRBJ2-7,ASSQEGQGGYEQY
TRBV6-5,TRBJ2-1,ASSTGTGYNEQF
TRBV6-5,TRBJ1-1,ASSYGVQNTEAF
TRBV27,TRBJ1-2,ASSISWGDYGYT
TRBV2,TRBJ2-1,ASRPGQGYNEQF
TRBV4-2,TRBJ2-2,ASSVVAGDTGELF
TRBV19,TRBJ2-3,ASALAPTDTQY
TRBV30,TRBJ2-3,AWSMVARSTDTQY
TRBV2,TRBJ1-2,ATRLGQGAGYT
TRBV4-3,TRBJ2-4,ASSQGQLDIQY
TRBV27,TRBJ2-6,ASSPRRVLDSGANVLT
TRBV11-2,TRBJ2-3,ASSLGQTSVSTDTQY
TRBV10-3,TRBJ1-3,AISERQNSGNTIY
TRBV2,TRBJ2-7,ATGTDVYEQY
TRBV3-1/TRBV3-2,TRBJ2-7,ASSPRNRGSYEQY
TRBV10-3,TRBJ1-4,AISDPGQGSNEKLF
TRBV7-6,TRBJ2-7,ASSVGQGFGEQY
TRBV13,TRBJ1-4,ASSERAGDEKLF